A selection of T cell receptor beta chains follows, all from one sample in a study of response to subunit inactivated influenza vaccine. TCRdb independently ran MiXCR on the RT-PCR reads; one entry per CDR3 protein. The repertoire holds about 700,000 distinct CDR3 sequences, approximately 15% seen once, with around 10% in the top ten. Here the sequenced sample was PBMCs from blood, taken 11 to 12 days after vaccination. These receptors were obtained from a man aged 50-60 years who received an inactivated influenza vaccine. The CDR3 runs from the conserved cysteine through the conserved F or W. Each record gives: clone size, J gene, V gene, D gene, CDR3 DNA, CDR3 protein. D genes are given only for firm matches. Some rows have no size entry. The others give once, few or many, or a class for an expanded clone.

>many|TRBJ2-1|TRBV20-1|TRBD2
TGCAGTGCTAGAGATGATCTAGCGGAGAATGAGCAGTTCTTC
CSARDDLAENEQFF
>.|TRBJ2-3|TRBV28|.
TGTGCCAGCAGTTCTCGGGGAGGTACTGGGGACACAGATACGCAGTATTTT
CASSSRGGTGDTDTQYF
>.|TRBJ2-7|TRBV11-1|.
TGTGCCAGCAGCTCCTCCGGGAATTCCTACGAGCAGTACTTC
CASSSSGNSYEQYF
>few|TRBJ2-5|TRBV5-6|.
TGTGCCAGCAGCTTGGGTGTCGCGCCGACAGGACAAGAGACCCAGTACTTC
CASSLGVAPTGQETQYF
>.|TRBJ1-4|TRBV20-1|TRBD1
TGCAGTGCTAAAAGGACAGGATTAACTAATGAAAAACTGTTTTTT
CSAKRTGLTNEKLFF
>.|TRBJ2-5|TRBV12-3/TRBV12-4|TRBD2
TGTGCCAGCACTCTGAACTTGAGGGGACTAGCGGGCCTCCAAGAGACCCAGTACTTC
CASTLNLRGLAGLQETQYF
>many|TRBJ2-2|TRBV20-1|TRBD2
TGCAGTGCTAGAGATGCGGCTAGCGGAAACACCGGGGAGCTGTTTTTT
CSARDAASGNTGELFF
>few|TRBJ2-1|TRBV4-2|TRBD2
TGTGCCAGCAGCCAAGGTCCCCACTCAGCGGGAGGTGCTTATGAGCAGTTCTTC
CASSQGPHSAGGAYEQFF
>few|TRBJ1-2|TRBV29-1|.
TGCAGCGCCGAGGACACCAATGGCTATGGCTACACCTTC
CSAEDTNGYGYTF
>.|TRBJ2-7|TRBV3-1|.
TGTGCCAGCAGCCGTAGGACTAAGGTCCCCTACGAGCAGTACTTC
CASSRRTKVPYEQYF
>.|TRBJ2-7|TRBV6-2/TRBV6-3|TRBD1
TGTGCCAGCAGTTCGAACCGGGACAGGGATTTCTACGAGCAGTACTTC
CASSSNRDRDFYEQYF
>few|TRBJ2-7|TRBV28|TRBD1
TGTGCCAGCAGTTTCGTAACAGGGGTGCAGCAGTACTTC
CASSFVTGVQQYF
>few|TRBJ1-1|TRBV5-1|TRBD1
TGCGCCAGCAGGTACGACAGGGACACTGAAGCTTTCTTT
CASRYDRDTEAFF
>.|TRBJ2-5|TRBV3-1|.
TGTGCCAGCAGCCAACTTAGCAGAGAGACCCAGTACTTC
CASSQLSRETQYF
>.|TRBJ2-7|TRBV20-1|.
TGCAGTGCTACCCAAGGACAGGAGGGTTGGAACGAGCAGTACTTC
CSATQGQEGWNEQYF
>.|TRBJ2-7|TRBV3-1|TRBD2
TGTGCCAGCAGCCAAGGTCCACTAGCGGGTAGCTCCTACGAGCAGTACTTC
CASSQGPLAGSSYEQYF
>.|TRBJ2-1|TRBV6-2/TRBV6-3|TRBD2
TGTGCCAGCTGCTACGCGCTAGCGGGGGATGAGCAGTTCTTC
CASCYALAGDEQFF
>.|TRBJ2-5|TRBV27|TRBD1
TGTGCCAGCAGACAGGGGGATGCGGTAGAGACCCAGTACTTC
CASRQGDAVETQYF
>.|TRBJ2-3|TRBV28|.
TGTGCCAGCAGTTTATTATGGGGGAGCACAGATACGCAGTATTTT
CASSLLWGSTDTQYF
>.|TRBJ2-7|TRBV4-3|TRBD1
TGCGCCAGCAGCCAAGATTTAGGACAGGGGTACGAGCAGTACTTC
CASSQDLGQGYEQYF
>.|TRBJ2-2|TRBV7-6|TRBD1
TGTGCCAGCAGCTCTCTACCGGGCGGGACAGGGTTTAGGGCCGGGGAGCTGTTTTTT
CASSSLPGGTGFRAGELFF
>few|TRBJ2-1|TRBV20-1|TRBD1
TGCAGTGCTACCGGACAGGGAGTTAATGAGCAGTTCTTC
CSATGQGVNEQFF
>.|TRBJ1-2|TRBV15|.
TGTGCGACCAGCAGAGGGACGGACAACTATGGCTACACCTTC
CATSRGTDNYGYTF
>.|TRBJ2-1|TRBV20-1|.
TGCAGTGCTAGCGACGGAGTTAGCTCCTACAATGAGCAGTTCTTC
CSASDGVSSYNEQFF
>many|TRBJ2-7|TRBV7-2|.
TGTGCCAGCAGCTCCAAGACACCGGCTATTCCCTACGAGCAGTACTTC
CASSSKTPAIPYEQYF